Each of the 27 T cell receptor beta chains below was sequenced from the same sample in a study of cytomegalovirus exposure and HLA in healthy donors. The PCR had 60 Vbeta and 13 Jbeta primers. Measured with immunoSEQ multiplex PCR; TCRdb has only the in-frame clones, and not every one. Of around 140,000 clones listed, approximately 82% are singletons. The sample consisted of PBMCs. The receptor source for this set is a woman aged 55-70 years in good health and CMV-seropositive.

The table lists this clone with a count of one. This rearrangement joins TRBV6-1 to TRBJ2-2; the match to TRBD1 covers 9 bases. CDR1 is MNHNS, CDR2 SASEGT, per germline. CDR3 size: 17 residues. J was trimmed by 2 bases and V by 4 bases; bases with no gene match: 8. CDR3 region: CASSGKGDRENTGELFF. CDR3 DNA: TGTGCCAGCAGTGGAAAAGGGGACAGGGAAAACACCGGGGAGCTGTTTTTT.

The rearrangement uses TRBV7-8 and TRBJ1-5, with D possibly being TRBD1 (6 bases). V lost 6 bases and J 1 base, leaving 16 bases between the germline ends. CDR1 and CDR2 from the germline V gene are SGHVS and FQNEAQ. The CDR3 runs 16 residues. CDR3: CASSISQGMSNQPQHF. DNA for the CDR3: TGTGCCAGCAGTATATCACAGGGAATGAGCAATCAGCCCCAGCATTTT.

In nucleotides, the CDR3 is TGTGCCAGCAGCCCGTTAGGACAGTGGGAGACCCAGTACTTC. It codes for CASSPLGQWETQYF. V and J are TRBV14 and TRBJ2-5; perhaps TRBD1 as D (6 bases). This CDR3 has 14 residues. V lost 4 bases and J 5 bases, leaving 14 bases between the germline ends. Germline CDR1 is SGHDN and CDR2 is FVKESK.

The chain combines TRBV11-2 with TRBJ2-3; 7 bases line up with TRBD1. Germline CDR1 and CDR2: SGHAT and FQNNGV. The CDR3 consists of 14 residues. Trimming removed 5 bases from V and 0 bases from J; junction bases left unmatched: 2. CDR3 loop: CASSPTGSTDTQYF. The CDR3 DNA reads as TGTGCCAGCAGCCCGACAGGGAGCACAGATACGCAGTATTTT. Full variable domain (outside the CDR3, taken from reference TRBV11-2 and TRBJ2-3): EAGVAQSPRYKIIEKRQSVAFWCNPISGHATLYWYQQILGQGPKLLIQFQNNGVVDDSQLPKDRFSAERLKGVDSTLKIQPAKLEDSAVYLCASSPTGSTDTQYFGPGTRLTVL.

Remarks on this clone: The junction does not match germline at one end; this may be a read error. V usage is TRBV7-7 and J usage is TRBJ2-2; TRBD1 is a possible D gene (6 bases). The CDR3 is 14 residues long. Germline CDR1 reads SSHAT; CDR2 reads FNYEAQ (reference sequence). CDR3 region: CASSWDTDTGELFF. CDR3 DNA sequence: TGTGCTAGCAGCTGGGACACAGACACCGGGGAGCTGTTTTTT.

This clone has just a few counts. CDR3 in amino acids: CASREGNTGELFF. The CDR3 coding sequence is TGTGCCAGCAGGGAGGGAAACACCGGGGAGCTGTTTTTT. V gene TRBV5-4 combines with J gene TRBJ2-2; D may be TRBD2 (6 bases). The CDR3 runs to 13 residues. Per germline, CDR1 SGHNT and CDR2 YYREEE (reference sequence). V gave up 5 bases and J gave up 2 bases, with 7 bases separating them.

The CDR3 spells CASSQETSGSTDTQYF. The CDR3 nucleotides read TGCGCCAGCAGCCAAGAAACTAGCGGGAGCACAGATACGCAGTATTTT. This chain joins TRBV4-3 and TRBJ2-3; TRBD2 matches at 9 bases. From germline, CDR1 is LGHNA and CDR2 YSLEER. This CDR3 has 16 residues. V was clipped by 0 bases and J by 0 bases; unmatched bases: 1.

The chain joins TRBV7-2 to TRBJ2-7; D call uncertain. Deletions cut 2 bases from V and 0 bases from J, with 11 bases between. The CDR3 spans 15 residues. Germline CDR1 is SGHTA and CDR2 is FQGNSA. The CDR3 DNA sequence: TGTGCCAGCAGCTTAAAATCGGTCGACTCCTACGAGCAGTACTTC. This encodes CASSLKSVDSYEQYF.

The genes are TRBV6-1 and TRBJ2-5, with 8 bases matching TRBD1. This CDR3 has 16 amino acids. From germline, CDR1 is MNHNS and CDR2 SASEGT. The trim removed 3 bases at V and 5 bases at J, leaving 11 bases unmatched. CDR3 residues: CASSDGQGAFVETQYF. In DNA, the CDR3 is TGTGCCAGCAGTGATGGGCAGGGGGCGTTTGTGGAGACCCAGTACTTC.

This clone was seen just once. The gene calls are TRBV30 and TRBJ2-5; 7 nucleotides match TRBD1. With V trimmed by 3 bases and J by 5 bases, 18 bases remained unmatched. This CDR3 has 17 residues. The germline V gene encodes CDR1 GTSNPN and CDR2 SVGIG (reference sequence). Here the CDR3 reads CAWRRFPLGPGGETQYF. In DNA, the CDR3 is TGTGCCTGGAGAAGGTTTCCATTGGGCCCAGGGGGTGAGACCCAGTACTTC.

To note about this clone: Other DNA sequences from this sample encode an identical CDR3 as well. This chain joins TRBV7-2 and TRBJ2-7, with 9 bases fitting TRBD2. There are 14 residues in the CDR3. Losses at the gene ends were 3 bases for V and 1 base for J; bases not matched to a gene: 1. The germline V gene encodes CDR1 SGHTA and CDR2 FQGNSA. In DNA, the CDR3 is TGTGCCAGCAGCTTCCTAGCGGGGTCCTACGAGCAGTACTTC. Amino acid sequence: CASSFLAGSYEQYF.

CDR3 residues: CASTTGMNTEAFF. The CDR3 nucleotides read TGTGCCTCCACTACAGGGATGAACACTGAAGCTTTCTTT. The V and J genes are TRBV30 and TRBJ1-1; D is possibly TRBD1 (6 bases). In germline, CDR1 is GTSNPN, CDR2 SVGIG (reference sequence). The length of the CDR3 is 13 residues. Trimming took off 7 bases at V and 0 bases at J, with 12 bases between the two ends.

This clone has a handful of counts. The chain's CDR3 is CASSNRQDGYTF. DNA for the CDR3: TGTGCCAGCAGCAACCGACAGGATGGCTACACCTTC. The V gene is TRBV7-9, the J gene TRBJ1-2, with D possibly TRBD1 on 6 matching bases. CDR3 length equals 12 residues. Germline-derived CDR1 and CDR2 are SEHNR and FQNEAQ (reference sequence). Trimming took 5 bases from V and 6 from J, leaving 10 bases between them.

This chain connects TRBV11-2 to TRBJ1-3; TRBD1 matches at 11 bases. Losses at the gene ends were 5 bases for V and 1 base for J; bases not matched to a gene: 7. Looked up from germline, CDR1 is SGHAT and CDR2 is FQNNGV. The CDR3 has 17 amino acids. CDR3 bases: TGTGCCAGCAGCCGCGGGACAGGGGGATTGTCTGGAAACACCATATATTTT. As protein: CASSRGTGGLSGNTIYF.

This rearrangement joins TRBV6-1 to TRBJ2-5; possibly TRBD1 for D (8 bases). This CDR3 is 18 amino acids long. The germline V gene encodes CDR1 MNHNS and CDR2 SASEGT. Trimming pared 3 bases from V and 11 bases from J, leaving 31 bases between. The CDR3: CASSDVERARQGAREQYF. DNA of the CDR3: TGTGCCAGCAGTGATGTGGAGAGGGCGCGGCAGGGGGCGCGGGAGCAGTACTTC.

This chain links TRBV6-5 with TRBJ1-4, with 9 bases identical to TRBD1. This CDR3 is 15 amino acids long. V was pared by 6 bases and J by 2 bases, with 4 bases of the junction left unmatched. CDR1 is MNHEY and CDR2 is SVGAGI in the germline V gene. This CDR3 reads CASSRDRVTNEKLFF. Written as DNA, the CDR3 is TGTGCCAGCAGCCGGGACAGGGTTACTAATGAAAAACTGTTTTTT.

The rearrangement uses TRBV5-6 and TRBJ2-1; 10 positions match TRBD2. The CDR3 totals 16 residues. Germline trimming cut 6 bases from V and 7 bases from J; bases unmatched to any gene: 13. Per the germline V gene, CDR1 is SGHDT and CDR2 is YYEEEE. The CDR3 sequence is CASNPGGSGRGNEQFF. CDR3 DNA sequence: TGTGCCAGCAACCCTGGGGGGAGCGGGAGGGGGAATGAGCAGTTCTTC.

This clone was observed once. The rearrangement links TRBV29-1 to TRBJ2-5; 8 nucleotides match TRBD1. The CDR3 contains 16 residues. The J segment lost 2 bases and the V segment lost 4 bases, leaving 12 bases of the junction unmatched. Germline V gene data show CDR1 as SQVTM and CDR2 as ANQGSEA. This CDR3 is CSVGGATGESQETQYF. CDR3 nucleotide sequence: TGCAGCGTTGGTGGGGCGACAGGGGAATCACAAGAGACCCAGTACTTC.

The CDR3 region is CASSLDSYNEQFF. CDR3 nucleotide sequence: TGTGCCAGCAGCTTAGACAGCTACAATGAGCAGTTCTTC. The chain couples TRBV7-6 to TRBJ2-1; no clear D gene. V was pared by 1 base and J by 3 bases, with 4 bases between. This CDR3 is built from 13 residues. The germline CDR1 and CDR2 sequences are SGHVS and FNYEAQ.

The J gene is TRBJ2-7, the V gene TRBV28, with 7 bases matching TRBD2. The V segment lost 6 bases and the J segment 2 bases; nucleotides outside the gene matches: 10. The germline V gene encodes CDR1 MDHEN and CDR2 SYDVKM. This CDR3 has 15 residues. The CDR3 reads CASSQTSWITYEQYF. The CDR3 nucleotides are TGTGCCAGCAGCCAGACTAGCTGGATAACCTACGAGCAGTACTTC.

The chain uses TRBV7-2 and TRBJ2-1; 10 positions agree with TRBD2. This CDR3 region has 17 residues. Germline CDR1 and CDR2: SGHTA and FQGNSA. V trimming: 1 base; J trimming: 3 bases; junction bases outside the gene matches: 6. DNA for the CDR3: TGTGCCAGCAGCTTAGTGCTAGCGGGAGAACACTACAATGAGCAGTTCTTC. Its translation: CASSLVLAGEHYNEQFF.

V and J are TRBV11-2 and TRBJ1-4, with D perhaps matching TRBD1 (6 bases). Trimming removed 5 bases from V and 7 bases from J, with 17 bases in between. CDR3 length: 15 residues. The V gene's germline CDR1 is SGHAT and CDR2 FQNNGV. This CDR3 is CASSIPTGKGEKLFF. CDR3 DNA: TGTGCCAGCAGCATACCGACAGGAAAGGGTGAAAAACTGTTTTTT.

The chain joins TRBV9 to TRBJ2-7, with TRBD2 as a possible D gene (6 bases). V shed 0 bases and J shed 3 bases, with 10 bases lying between them. The CDR3 runs to 14 residues. Germline loops: CDR1 SGDLS, CDR2 YYNGEE. The CDR3 sequence is CASSVAGDGYEQYF. Written as DNA, the CDR3 is TGTGCCAGCAGCGTAGCGGGGGACGGCTACGAGCAGTACTTC.

The chain joins TRBV7-2 to TRBJ1-4; 8 bases line up with TRBD1. Germline CDR1 is SGHTA and CDR2 is FQGNSA. V trimming: 5 bases; J trimming: 8 bases; junction bases outside the gene matches: 7. This CDR3 has 14 residues. Here the CDR3 DNA reads TGTGCCAGCAGCCCGGGACAGGTATCAGAAAAACTGTTTTTT. This sequence encodes CASSPGQVSEKLFF.

For the CDR3, the DNA is TGTGCCATCAGTGATCAGGGTGGGTTCACTAACACTGAAGCTTTCTTT. It translates to CAISDQGGFTNTEAFF. This sequence joins TRBV10-3 and TRBJ1-1, with a tentative D call TRBD1 (5 bases). The V and J ends lost 3 bases and 2 bases respectively, with 16 bases between them. The CDR3 spans 16 residues. Germline CDR1 ENHRY, CDR2 SYGVKD.

The chain joins TRBV7-8 to TRBJ2-5; 7 nucleotides align to TRBD2. Trimming at V came to 0 bases and at J to 7 bases, leaving 8 bases not matched to a gene. Germline lookup yields CDR1 SGHVS and CDR2 FQNEAQ. The CDR3 consists of 15 residues. In DNA, the CDR3 is TGTGCCAGCAGCTTAGCCTGGGAGGGACTGGGGACCCAGTACTTC. It is translated as CASSLAWEGLGTQYF.

A single count supports this clone. This rearrangement joins TRBV7-9 to TRBJ2-5, with 11 positions matching TRBD1. In germline, CDR1 is SEHNR, CDR2 FQNEAQ (reference sequence). The CDR3 extends over 14 amino acids. The J segment lost 11 bases and the V segment lost 4 bases, leaving 9 bases of the junction unmatched. The CDR3 reads CASSSGTGGLGQYF. The CDR3 DNA sequence: TGTGCCAGCAGCTCCGGGACAGGGGGTCTCGGGCAGTACTTC.